This TCR beta chain emerged from a study of cytomegalovirus exposure and HLA in healthy donors. Clones were read by immunoSEQ multiplex PCR, and TCRdb kept only the in-frame ones, dropping some. The sample holds approximately 180,000 clones; about 89% are singletons and the top ten take 2% to 3%. General study results and limits: Subsequent analysis revealed that first-cohort TCR clusters tended to co-occur in the roughly 120 validation repertoires. Researchers counted 164 TCR beta chains as cytomegalovirus-associated. It was confirmed in vitro that three of the CMV-associated chains were specific for CMV antigens.

For this clone: The antigen is not known.

Trimming cost V 6 bases and J 5 bases; bases outside gene matches: 14. The germline CDR1 and CDR2 sequences are MNHEY and SMNVEV (reference sequence). CDR3 size: 16 residues. The donors were in the approximately 130-subject validation cohort; that cohort was separate from the roughly 660-subject first cohort. The receptor was isolated from a man aged 18 to 29 in good health and CMV-seropositive. The sample was PBMCs. The chain joins TRBV27 to TRBJ2-7; 9 nucleotides agree with TRBD2. The CDR3 protein is CASRRSSGILVHEQYF. The CDR3 DNA reads TGTGCCAGCAGGCGTTCTAGCGGGATTTTGGTCCACGAGCAGTACTTC.